This T cell receptor (beta chain) came from a study of blood T cell repertoires in COVID-19 (dated by TCRdb to the early 2020s). Some background on the complete study: Samples from collaborators originated in the United States, Italy and Spain and spanned both the acute and convalescent phases of COVID-19. The material from the prospective study consisted of cDNA or gDNA derived from T cells, B-cell-depleted T cells, or PBMCs. Samples were obtained from the ongoing ImmuneRACE study (first 160 participants) and from roughly 1,300 subjects provided by 6 global collaborators. Sample metadata almost always included a de-identified subject ID, COVID-19 status, age in years and sex. Where available, HLA class I and class II types were taken from metadata supplied by the sample provider and were not determined by assay-based typing. Deeply sampled blood TCRbeta repertoires from subjects exposed to, actively infected with, or recovered from COVID-19 were included in the dataset. The repertoires were made available in a free public database intended to serve as a resource for research on the immune response to SARS-CoV-2. What the authors observed across the whole study: How much clinical and demographic metadata was included differed by source and by participant, and the metadata was provided uncurated.

Whole blood was collected in K2EDTA tubes by collaborating institutions according to the institutions' own protocols. For TCRbeta analysis, collaborators shipped samples in one of three forms: frozen whole blood, isolated PBMCs, or DNA extracted from either of those sample types. The CDR3 holds 14 amino acids from the cysteine to the phenylalanine. This entry keeps only the CDR3 DNA: 42 bases, framed from base 1. According to the germline V gene, CDR1 reads SGHTA and CDR2 reads FQGTGA. Unmatched junction bases come to 2, with V trimmed by 4 bases and J by 2 bases. The immunoSEQ Assay, a bias-controlled multiplex PCR, was used to amplify TCRbeta CDR3 regions from genomic DNA. As for the original processing: The number of nucleated cells in each sample was estimated by amplification of reference gene primers within the assay. To quantify the absolute abundance of each unique TCRbeta CDR3 rearrangement, sequence reads were collapsed and filtered. For each sample, productive Simpson clonality was calculated as the square root of Simpson's diversity index over productive rearrangements. TCRdb mirrors the immuneACCESS table, restricted to in-frame sequences. Some clones are absent from its copies; in checked studies, under half trace to an unresolved V gene, and the reason for the others is unknown. The V and J calls and clone size come from that table; D and trimming were worked out from the DNA. Across this sample there are more than 75,000 clones, with around 90% seen only once. Of the sample, approximately 2.2% is held by the ten largest clones.

This clone was counted a single time. Its target antigen remains unknown. The record has no base qualities; no much larger clone is one base away. The chain joins TRBV7-3 to TRBJ2-1, with TRBD2 identical over 7 junction bases. Specimen: peripheral blood. The origin of this receptor is a man aged 50-59 years with acute or convalescent COVID-19. The DNA sequence is TGTGCCAGCAGCTCCGGGGGGACCTACAATGAGCAGTTCTTC. It translates to CASSSGGTYNEQFF.